The rows below give T cell receptor beta chains drawn from one sample of a study of control samples from healthy donors and cancer patients. Only in-frame clones appear in the TCRdb table, and some are missing; sequencing was by immunoSEQ multiplex PCR. The sample has about 94,000 clones, about nine tenths seen once. The sequencing input was blood. Receptors were obtained from a woman younger than 30 in good health. Both conserved end residues are trimmed from each CDR3.

v_gene | CDR3aa
TRBV2 | ASSYARGQGWDQPQH
TRBV25-1 | ASSLTGLDEQF
TRBV6-5 | ASTLGQGAGNTIY
TRBV5-5 | ASSRGSEGGGVSKLF
TRBV14 | ASSLILGQPYEQY
TRBV29-1 | SVRTGDQPQH
TRBV3-1/TRBV3-2 | ASSQGGELF
TRBV19 | ASSDLNYGYT
TRBV2 | ASIMGLGSDTQY
TRBV9 | ASSVTPTGKGEKLF
TRBV3-1/TRBV3-2 | ASSLGPFSGGGTEAF
TRBV2 | ASSDGTGGKNIQY
TRBV5-1 | ASSLQNNEQF
TRBV5-4 | ASSVPGVVSNYGYT
TRBV19 | ASSLRPDTQY
TRBV19 | ASSISAYEQF
TRBV3-1/TRBV3-2 | ASSQGGNEKLF
TRBV3-1/TRBV3-2 | ASSLGGGGYT
TRBV10-3 | ATGTSGVENTGELF
TRBV7-8 | ASHRTGGTVVDGYT
TRBV7-9 | ASSPGAENIQY
TRBV5-1 | ASSLAGRGTDTQY
TRBV7-9 | ASSLGSLDPPQY
TRBV5-6 | ASSFEGIGNTIY
TRBV4-2 | ASSQGTGGSYNEQF
TRBV9 | ASSPGGGRENEKLF
TRBV25-1 | ASSKFYSNQPQH
TRBV21-1 | ARPGQEITGELF
TRBV28 | ASRYGTGEGYT
TRBV5-1 | ASTRQGNTEAF
TRBV18 | ASSPRRGAQITGELF
TRBV5-1 | ASSLVVTGQEQY
TRBV5-1 | ASSLVGGTIPLEQY
TRBV7-2 | ASSRTAGNPYEQY
TRBV2 | ASSETGGITGELF
TRBV5-4 | ASSLRGRSSYEQY
TRBV25-1 | ASSGDRVNYNEQF
TRBV5-1 | ASSLAGTGDSPLH
TRBV25-1 | ASSEHRETNYGYT
TRBV5-1 | ASSFQDQHNEQF
TRBV7-9 | ASSPGGGYEQY
TRBV10-3 | AISESNTEAF
TRBV7-8 | ASSPATETQY
TRBV11-2 | ASSRSGGGDQPQH
TRBV2 | ASSEISVAGAF
TRBV19 | ASSKGQIGYYGYT
TRBV4-1 | ASSQSPGSHQPQH
TRBV6-5 | ASSYSAQLEQY
TRBV19 | ASSIDWENNQPQH
TRBV15 | ATSRERSPGVTNYGYT
TRBV18 | ASSRGANYGYT
TRBV27 | ASTRGPIYEQY
TRBV3-1/TRBV3-2 | ASSRGQGNSPLH